This T cell receptor (beta chain) was found in a study of T cells after yellow fever vaccination. Study at large: CD3, CD45RA, CCR7 and CD95 sorting yielded EM, EMRA, CM and Tscm memory subsets.

TCRdb processed the 5' RACE reads anew with MiXCR; each CDR3 protein has one entry. Here the sample spans about 45,000 distinct CDR3 sequences, more than 6% being singletons. This clonotype showed up many times. CDR1 SGHRS and CDR2 YFSETQ come from the germline V gene. V shed 2 bases and J shed 1 base, with 4 bases lying between them. There are 12 residues in the CDR3. Sequenced here: PBMCs, either bulk or a sorted T-cell subset (CD4+, CD8+, memory, or dextramer-sorted; not recorded which), sampled 45 days after the yellow fever booster vaccination. The rearrangement uses TRBV5-1 and TRBJ2-7, with no clear D. The receptor was derived from a man younger than 45 who received the YFV17D yellow fever vaccine. The CDR3 sequence: CASSLLSYEQYF. The CDR3 DNA follows: TGCGCCAGCAGCTTACTTTCCTACGAGCAGTACTTC.